The next 3 T cell receptor beta chains were all read from a single sample in a study of blood T cell repertoires in COVID-19 (dated by TCRdb to 2019 to 2021). The library was obtained by the immunoSEQ multiplex PCR assay. In its TCRdb copy, this immuneACCESS table keeps in-frame sequences only and misses some clones. Where compared with another copy, unresolved V genes explain less than half of these, and the others have no known cause. The sample data list roughly 240,000 clones, and 80% to 90% of these were observed just once. The top ten clonotypes cover less than 0.9% of the sample. Sequenced input: PBMCs or T cells enriched from blood (not recorded which). Source of these receptors: a man between 45 and 60 years old who had been exposed to COVID-19.

The V gene is TRBV4-2, the J gene TRBJ2-2, with TRBD2 matching over 7 bases. Germline CDR1 and CDR2: LGHNA and YNFKEQ. The trim removed 0 bases at V and 1 base at J, leaving 2 bases unmatched. The CDR3 runs to 16 residues. CDR3 DNA sequence: TGTGCCAGCAGCCAAGAGCGGGGGAGGAACACCGGGGAGCTGTTTTTT. Its protein product is CASSQERGRNTGELFF.

The chain has TRBV28 and TRBJ2-7, with TRBD1 matching 12 bases. V trimming: 3 bases; J trimming: 5 bases; junction bases outside the gene matches: 2. This CDR3 region has 14 residues. Germline assignment: CDR1 MDHEN and CDR2 SYDVKM. CDR3 loop: CASSFRDRGHEQYF. In DNA form, the CDR3 reads TGTGCCAGCAGTTTCCGGGACAGGGGGCACGAGCAGTACTTC.

This chain joins TRBV27 and TRBJ2-1, with 9 nucleotides matching TRBD2. This CDR3 is built from 17 residues. Germline CDR1 is MNHEY and CDR2 is SMNVEV (reference sequence). V lost 3 bases and J lost 4; bases outside the gene matches: 10. The CDR3 bases are TGTGCCAGCAGTTTTCAGCGGGGGGCCGGTAAATACAATGAGCAGTTCTTC. Residues: CASSFQRGAGKYNEQFF.